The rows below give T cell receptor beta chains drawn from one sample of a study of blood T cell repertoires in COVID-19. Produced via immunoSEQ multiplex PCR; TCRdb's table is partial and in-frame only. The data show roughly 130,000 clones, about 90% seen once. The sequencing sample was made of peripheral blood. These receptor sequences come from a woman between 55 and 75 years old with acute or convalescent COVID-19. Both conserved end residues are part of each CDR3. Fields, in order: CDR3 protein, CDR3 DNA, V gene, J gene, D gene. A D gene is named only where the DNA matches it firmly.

CDR3: CASSQGGKPQHF; DNA: TGTGCCAGCAGCCAGGGGGGAAAGCCCCAGCATTTT; V: TRBV28; J: TRBJ1-5; D: TRBD1
CDR3: CASSLGERAGRDTQYF; DNA: TGCGCCAGCAGCCTCGGCGAGAGGGCTGGGAGGGATACGCAGTATTTT; V: TRBV4-1; J: TRBJ2-3; D: NA
CDR3: CSGTGGRTEAFF; DNA: TGCAGCGGTACAGGGGGAAGGACTGAAGCTTTCTTT; V: TRBV29-1; J: TRBJ1-1; D: TRBD1
CDR3: CASRQRETFGELFF; DNA: TGCGCCAGCAGGCAGCGGGAGACGTTCGGGGAGCTGTTTTTT; V: TRBV5-1; J: TRBJ2-2; D: TRBD2
CDR3: CASSLNLGQIEKLFF; DNA: TGTGCCAGCAGCTTAAATTTGGGACAGATTGAAAAACTGTTTTTT; V: TRBV7-2; J: TRBJ1-4; D: TRBD1
CDR3: CASSLRPGDTAKLAKNIQYF; DNA: TGCGCCAGCAGCTTGAGGCCGGGGGATACAGCCAAACTAGCCAAAAACATTCAGTACTTC; V: TRBV5-1; J: TRBJ2-4; D: NA
CDR3: CASSLSGTGGGEKLFF; DNA: TGTGCCAGCAGTTTATCTGGGACAGGGGGCGGTGAAAAACTGTTTTTT; V: TRBV28; J: TRBJ1-4; D: TRBD1
CDR3: CASSTPQQGSNQPQHF; DNA: TGTGCCAGTAGTACCCCTCAACAGGGTAGCAATCAGCCCCAGCATTTT; V: TRBV19; J: TRBJ1-5; D: NA
CDR3: CASSVETGHRGYTF; DNA: TGTGCCAGCAGCGTAGAAACAGGGCACAGGGGCTACACCTTC; V: TRBV9; J: TRBJ1-2; D: NA
CDR3: CASSPGGGPDYGYTF; DNA: TGTGCCAGCAGCCCGGGGGGGGGACCTGACTATGGCTACACCTTC; V: TRBV7-3; J: TRBJ1-2; D: NA
CDR3: CASSEGGIGTDTQYF; DNA: TGTGCCAGCAGTGAAGGCGGGATTGGCACAGATACGCAGTATTTT; V: TRBV25-1; J: TRBJ2-3; D: NA
CDR3: CASSESGEVGQPQHF; DNA: TGCGCCAGCAGTGAGTCTGGGGAGGTGGGTCAGCCCCAGCATTTT; V: TRBV10-2; J: TRBJ1-5; D: NA
CDR3: CASSARQGYTEAFF; DNA: TGTGCCAGCAGCGCCCGACAGGGGTACACTGAAGCTTTCTTT; V: TRBV13; J: TRBJ1-1; D: TRBD1
CDR3: CASSEAQGAYGYTF; DNA: TGTGCCAGCAGTGAAGCACAGGGGGCGTATGGCTACACCTTC; V: TRBV6-1; J: TRBJ1-2; D: TRBD1
CDR3: CASRTDSSGNTIYF; DNA: TGCGCCAGCAGGACGGACAGCTCTGGAAACACCATATATTTT; V: TRBV10-2; J: TRBJ1-3; D: NA
CDR3: CASRKNRDTEAFF; DNA: TGTGCCAGCAGGAAGAACAGGGACACTGAAGCTTTCTTT; V: TRBV6-5; J: TRBJ1-1; D: NA
CDR3: CASSVGQNQPQHF; DNA: TGCGCCAGCAGCGTGGGGCAGAATCAGCCCCAGCATTTT; V: TRBV5-1; J: TRBJ1-5; D: NA
CDR3: CASSLLRTGNQETQYF; DNA: TGTGCCAGCAGCCTGCTTCGGACAGGGAATCAAGAGACCCAGTACTTC; V: TRBV7-6; J: TRBJ2-5; D: TRBD1
CDR3: CASSPGTSADNEQFF; DNA: TGTGCCAGCAGCCCCGGGACTAGCGCCGACAATGAGCAGTTCTTC; V: TRBV7-9; J: TRBJ2-1; D: TRBD2
CDR3: CASSGFSGTGWTFYNEQFF; DNA: TGTGCCAGCAGTGGGTTCTCAGGGACAGGATGGACTTTTTACAATGAGCAGTTCTTC; V: TRBV6-1; J: TRBJ2-1; D: TRBD1
CDR3: CASSLSGGALYGYTF; DNA: TGTGCCAGCAGTTTGTCTGGGGGGGCTCTCTATGGCTACACCTTC; V: TRBV7-2; J: TRBJ1-2; D: NA
CDR3: CASSRLRNTGELFF; DNA: TGTGCCAGCAGCAGACTCCGGAACACCGGGGAGCTGTTTTTT; V: TRBV7-9; J: TRBJ2-2; D: NA
CDR3: CASSLGTGYYEQYF; DNA: TGTGCCAGCAGTTTAGGTACAGGGTACTACGAGCAGTACTTC; V: TRBV28; J: TRBJ2-7; D: NA